These 9 T cell receptor beta chains were all obtained from the same sample, sequenced in a study of T cell changes during pregnancy in multiple sclerosis. Produced via immunoSEQ multiplex PCR; TCRdb's table is partial and in-frame only. The data show about 50,000 clones, 94% seen once. The starting material was CD8+ T cells from peripheral blood mononuclear cells, obtained in the first trimester of pregnancy. Receptors originate from a female donor with multiple sclerosis, enrolled in a pregnancy study.

The chain links TRBV6-5 to TRBJ2-1, with a weak D call TRBD2 (6 bases). V dropped 1 base and J dropped 6 bases, with 10 bases sitting between them. The CDR3 totals 14 residues. Germline CDR1 and CDR2: MNHEY and SVGAGI. The CDR3 spells CASSYYNGGNEQFF. The CDR3 DNA sequence: TGTGCCAGCAGTTACTATAACGGGGGCAATGAGCAGTTCTTC.

The CDR3 loop is CASSLSTGKETQYF. In nucleotides, the CDR3 is TGCGCCAGCAGCTTGTCAACAGGGAAAGAGACCCAGTACTTC. V gene TRBV5-1 combines with J gene TRBJ2-5; D may be TRBD1 (6 bases). CDR1 is SGHRS and CDR2 is YFSETQ in the germline V gene. Deletions cut 1 base from V and 3 bases from J, with 10 bases between. The CDR3 has 14 residues.

J is TRBJ2-5 and V is TRBV4-1, with D tentatively TRBD2 (6 bases). Deletions cut 5 bases from V and 5 bases from J, with 18 bases between. Germline loops: CDR1 MGHRA, CDR2 YSYEKL. The CDR3 runs to 15 residues. The CDR3 loop reads CASSSILGLQETQYF. DNA of the CDR3: TGCGCCAGCAGCTCAATACTGGGACTCCAGGAGACCCAGTACTTC.

With regard to this clone: This likely comes from a read error, as the CDR3 has no conserved phenylalanine or tryptophan at its end. The limits of the CDR3 on the DNA are not certain, so only TCRdb's listed CDR3 is given. This rearrangement joins TRBV6-6 to TRBJ1-2; TRBD1 reflects the table's D call only, with no check against the DNA. Germline CDR1 reads MNHNY; CDR2 reads SVGAGI (reference sequence). The CDR3 spans 11 residues, counting both ends. This CDR3 reads CARTPGQGLFL.

This clone was seen only once. The chain carries TRBV25-1 and TRBJ2-7, with 7 bases identical to TRBD1. V was pared by 2 bases and J by 1 base, with 8 bases of the junction left unmatched. The CDR3 consists of 16 residues. CDR1 and CDR2 from the germline V gene are MGHDK and SYGVNS. The CDR3 reads CASSETGRGKSYEQYF. The DNA of the CDR3 is TGTGCCAGCAGTGAAACAGGCAGGGGGAAATCCTACGAGCAGTACTTC.

The chain uses TRBV5-6 and TRBJ1-2; TRBD1 aligns across 9 bases. The junction had 4 bases not matched to a gene; V was cut back by 5 bases and J by 2 bases. Germline values: CDR1 SGHDT, CDR2 YYEEEE. CDR3 length equals 14 residues. This CDR3 is CASRAGQGNYGYTF. The CDR3 DNA is TGTGCCAGCAGGGCGGGACAGGGAAACTATGGCTACACCTTC.

The DNA of the CDR3 is TGCGCCAGCAGCTTCAGACAGGAGCCTAATGAGCAGTTCTTC. Translation: CASSFRQEPNEQFF. The chain carries TRBV5-1 and TRBJ2-1; tentatively, D is TRBD1 (6 bases). Per germline, CDR1 SGHRS and CDR2 YFSETQ. V was shortened by 2 bases and J by 7 bases, with 13 bases between the two germline ends. This CDR3 contains 14 residues.

The genes are TRBV28 and TRBJ2-2; 9 bases fit TRBD2. V dropped 8 bases and J dropped 0; count of bases not matched to a gene: 7. Germline values: CDR1 MDHEN, CDR2 SYDVKM. The CDR3 covers 16 residues. CDR3 in amino acids: CASRERTSANTGELFF. Here the CDR3 DNA reads TGTGCCAGCCGAGAAAGGACTAGCGCGAACACCGGGGAGCTGTTTTTT.

The chain is built from TRBV19 and TRBJ2-1; tentatively, D is TRBD2 (5 bases). Trimming left V 5 bases short and J 6 bases short, with 14 bases between. From germline, CDR1 is LNHDA and CDR2 SQIVND (reference sequence). The CDR3 totals 14 residues. This CDR3 is CASSFGVPLNEQFF. The CDR3 DNA sequence: TGTGCCAGTAGTTTCGGGGTACCTCTCAATGAGCAGTTCTTC.